This TCR beta chain emerged from a study of CD8 T cells in ankylosing spondylitis. Study-wide findings and caveats: Ankylosing spondylitis blood appeared to be characterized by a TCR beta motif of fewer than ten highly homologous variants. A subset of motif variants has previously been described in the synovial fluid and blood of reactive arthritis.

A single record per CDR3 protein comes from TCRdb applying MiXCR to the 5' RACE reads. The sample consists of some 250,000 distinct CDR3 sequences, 7.5% to 9% of them appearing once. This clonotype was detected many times. As yet, its antigen is unknown. V was clipped by 2 bases and J by 5 bases, with 10 bases between them. This CDR3 has 13 amino acids. Germline V CDR1 and CDR2: SGHRS, YFSETQ. Sequenced sample: blood, either unsorted or a sorted T cell fraction (not recorded which). The chain carries TRBV5-1 and TRBJ2-5; perhaps TRBD1 as D (5 bases). The receptor's source is a male donor with ankylosing spondylitis or in good health (not recorded which). As DNA, the CDR3 is TGCGCCAGCAGCTTCAGGGCCCGGGAGACCCAGTACTTC. Its translation: CASSFRARETQYF.